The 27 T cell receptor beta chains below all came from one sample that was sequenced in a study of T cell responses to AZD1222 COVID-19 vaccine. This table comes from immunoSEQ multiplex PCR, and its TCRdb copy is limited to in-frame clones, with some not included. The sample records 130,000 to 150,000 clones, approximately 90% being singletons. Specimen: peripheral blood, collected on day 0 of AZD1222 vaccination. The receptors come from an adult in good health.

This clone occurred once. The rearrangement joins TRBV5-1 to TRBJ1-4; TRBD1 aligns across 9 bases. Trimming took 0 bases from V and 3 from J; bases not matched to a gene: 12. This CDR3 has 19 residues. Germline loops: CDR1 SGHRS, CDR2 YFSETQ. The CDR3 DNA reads TGCGCCAGCAGCTTGGAGGGACAGGGCCTCTCCAGGGCTAATGAAAAACTGTTTTTT. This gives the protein CASSLEGQGLSRANEKLFF.

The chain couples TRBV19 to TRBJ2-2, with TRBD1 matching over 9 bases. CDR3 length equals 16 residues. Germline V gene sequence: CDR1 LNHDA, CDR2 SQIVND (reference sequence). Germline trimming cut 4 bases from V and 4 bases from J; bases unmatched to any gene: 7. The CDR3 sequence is CASSKGQGIFTGELFF. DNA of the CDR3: TGTGCCAGTAGTAAAGGACAGGGGATTTTCACCGGGGAGCTGTTTTTT.

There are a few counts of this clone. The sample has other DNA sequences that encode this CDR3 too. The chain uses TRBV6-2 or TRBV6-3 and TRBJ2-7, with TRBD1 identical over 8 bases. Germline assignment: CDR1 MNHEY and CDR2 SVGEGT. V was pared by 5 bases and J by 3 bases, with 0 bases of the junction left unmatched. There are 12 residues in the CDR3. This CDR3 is CASSDRGYEQYF. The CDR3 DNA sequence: TGTGCCAGCAGTGACAGGGGCTACGAGCAGTACTTC.

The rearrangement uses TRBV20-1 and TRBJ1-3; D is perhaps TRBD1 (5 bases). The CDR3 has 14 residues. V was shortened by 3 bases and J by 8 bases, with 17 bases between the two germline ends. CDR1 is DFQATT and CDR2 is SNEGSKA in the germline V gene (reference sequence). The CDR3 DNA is TGCAGTGCTAGTCTTGGACATTCACTTGACACCATATATTTT. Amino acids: CSASLGHSLDTIYF.

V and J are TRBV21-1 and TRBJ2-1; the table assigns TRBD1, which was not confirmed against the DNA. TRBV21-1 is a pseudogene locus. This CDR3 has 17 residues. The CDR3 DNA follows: TGTGCCAGCAGCAAAGACGCTCGTGGGGCGAAATACAATGAGCAGTTCTTC. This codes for CASSKDARGAKYNEQFF.

The CDR3 nucleotides read TGCAGCGTTGAAAACCTGGGGCTGGGGGCTTTCTTT. It translates to CSVENLGLGAFF. The rearrangement links TRBV29-1 to TRBJ1-1; the D gene is possibly TRBD1 (5 bases). The V gene's germline CDR1 is SQVTM and CDR2 ANQGSEA. The CDR3 is 12 amino acids. Trimming left V 2 bases short and J 11 bases short, with 15 bases between.

Here the CDR3 DNA reads TGCGCCAGCAGCCCGACAGGGAACGATCAGCCCCAGCATTTT. This gives the protein CASSPTGNDQPQHF. The genes are TRBV4-1 and TRBJ1-5; TRBD1 agrees at 7 bases. Germline V gene sequence: CDR1 MGHRA, CDR2 YSYEKL. The CDR3 consists of 14 residues. J was trimmed by 5 bases and V by 4 bases; bases with no gene match: 5.

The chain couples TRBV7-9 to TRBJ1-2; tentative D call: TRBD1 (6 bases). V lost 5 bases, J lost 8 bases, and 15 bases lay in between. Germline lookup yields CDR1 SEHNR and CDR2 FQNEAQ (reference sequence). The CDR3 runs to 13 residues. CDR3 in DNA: TGTGCCAGCAGCCACTCGACAGGCGGCGGCTACACCTTC. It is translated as CASSHSTGGGYTF.

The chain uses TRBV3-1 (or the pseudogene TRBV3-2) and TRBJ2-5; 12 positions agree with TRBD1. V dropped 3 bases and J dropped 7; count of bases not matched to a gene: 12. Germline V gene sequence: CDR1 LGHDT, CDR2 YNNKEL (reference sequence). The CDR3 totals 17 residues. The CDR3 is CASSQGQGARGERTQYF. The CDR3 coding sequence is TGTGCCAGCAGCCAGGGACAGGGGGCGAGAGGAGAAAGGACCCAGTACTTC.

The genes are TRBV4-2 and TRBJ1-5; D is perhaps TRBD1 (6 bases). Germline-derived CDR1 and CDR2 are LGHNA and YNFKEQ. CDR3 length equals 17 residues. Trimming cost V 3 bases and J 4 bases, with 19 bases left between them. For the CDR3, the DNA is TGTGCCAGCAGCCAGGTAACGAGGGGGGCTACGAATCAGCCCCAGCATTTT. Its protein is CASSQVTRGATNQPQHF.

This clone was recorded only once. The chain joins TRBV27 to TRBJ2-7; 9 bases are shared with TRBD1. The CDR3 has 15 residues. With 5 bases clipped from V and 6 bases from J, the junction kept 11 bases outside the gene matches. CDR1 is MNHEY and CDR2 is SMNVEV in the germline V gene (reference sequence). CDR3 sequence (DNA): TGTGCCAGCAGTAACCCCATACAGGGGGCGGTCGAGCAGTACTTC. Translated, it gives CASSNPIQGAVEQYF.

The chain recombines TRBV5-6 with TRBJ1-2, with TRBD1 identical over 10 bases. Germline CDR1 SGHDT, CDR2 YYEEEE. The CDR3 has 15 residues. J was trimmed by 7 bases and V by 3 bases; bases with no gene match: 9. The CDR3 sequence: CASSWGQGNILGYTF. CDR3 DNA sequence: TGTGCCAGCAGCTGGGGACAGGGGAATATACTTGGCTACACCTTC.

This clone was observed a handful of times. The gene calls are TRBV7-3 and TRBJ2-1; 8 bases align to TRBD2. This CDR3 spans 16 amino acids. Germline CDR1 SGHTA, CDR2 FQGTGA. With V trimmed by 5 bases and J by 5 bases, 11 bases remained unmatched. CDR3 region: CASSPTSGPGDNEQFF. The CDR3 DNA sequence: TGTGCCAGCAGCCCCACTAGCGGCCCCGGGGACAATGAGCAGTTCTTC. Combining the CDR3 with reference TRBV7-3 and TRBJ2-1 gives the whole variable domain GAGVSQTPSNKVTEKGKYVELRCDPISGHTALYWYRQSLGQGPEFLIYFQGTGAADDSGLPNDRFFAVRPEGSVSTLKIQRTERGDSAVYLCASSPTSGPGDNEQFFGPGTRLTVL.

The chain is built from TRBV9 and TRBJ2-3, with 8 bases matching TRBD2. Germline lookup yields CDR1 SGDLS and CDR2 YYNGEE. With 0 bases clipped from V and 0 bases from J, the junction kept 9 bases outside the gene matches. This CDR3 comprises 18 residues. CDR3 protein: CASSVAVTGGLSTDTQYF. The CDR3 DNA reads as TGTGCCAGCAGCGTAGCTGTGACGGGAGGGCTCAGCACAGATACGCAGTATTTT.

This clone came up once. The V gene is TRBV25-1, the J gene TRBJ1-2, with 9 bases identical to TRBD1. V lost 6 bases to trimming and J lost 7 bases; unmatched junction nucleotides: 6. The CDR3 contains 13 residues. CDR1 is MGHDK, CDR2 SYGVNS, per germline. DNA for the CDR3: TGTGCCAGCAGCGGACAGGGGTTAGGTGGCTACACCTTC. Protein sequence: CASSGQGLGGYTF.

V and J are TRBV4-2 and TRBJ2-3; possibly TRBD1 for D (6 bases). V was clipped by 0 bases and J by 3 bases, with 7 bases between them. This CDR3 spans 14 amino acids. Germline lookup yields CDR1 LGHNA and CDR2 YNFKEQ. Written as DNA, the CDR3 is TGTGCCAGCAGCCAAGACAGGGGAACAGATACGCAGTATTTT. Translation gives CASSQDRGTDTQYF.

DNA for the CDR3: TGTGCCAGCAGCCCCGCCTCTTGGTACAGGGGGTTTCGGACTGAAGCTTTCTTT. Protein sequence: CASSPASWYRGFRTEAFF. This chain joins TRBV7-2 and TRBJ1-1, with TRBD1 identical over 8 bases. This CDR3 is built from 18 residues. Trimming cost V 5 bases and J 5 bases; bases outside gene matches: 19. Per germline, CDR1 SGHTA and CDR2 FQGNSA.

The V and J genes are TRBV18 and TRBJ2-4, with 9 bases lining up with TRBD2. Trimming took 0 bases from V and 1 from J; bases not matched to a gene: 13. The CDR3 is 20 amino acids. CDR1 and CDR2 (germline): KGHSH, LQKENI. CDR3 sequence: CASSPPGLAGAGRAKNIQYF. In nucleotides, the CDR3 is TGTGCCAGCTCACCACCGGGACTAGCAGGGGCAGGCCGGGCCAAAAACATTCAGTACTTC.

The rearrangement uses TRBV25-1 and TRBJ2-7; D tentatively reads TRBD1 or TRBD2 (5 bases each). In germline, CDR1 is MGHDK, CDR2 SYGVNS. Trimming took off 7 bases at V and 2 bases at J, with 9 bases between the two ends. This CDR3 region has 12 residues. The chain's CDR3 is CASNGATYEQYF. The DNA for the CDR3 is TGTGCCAGCAACGGGGCTACCTACGAGCAGTACTTC.

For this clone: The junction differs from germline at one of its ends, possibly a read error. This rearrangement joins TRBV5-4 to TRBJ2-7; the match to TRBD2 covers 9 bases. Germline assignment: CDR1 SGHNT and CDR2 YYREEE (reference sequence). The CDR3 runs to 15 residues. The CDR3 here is CARSVSGAGGLEQYF. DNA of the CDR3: TGTGCCCGCAGCGTCTCGGGGGCGGGGGGGCTAGAGCAGTACTTC.

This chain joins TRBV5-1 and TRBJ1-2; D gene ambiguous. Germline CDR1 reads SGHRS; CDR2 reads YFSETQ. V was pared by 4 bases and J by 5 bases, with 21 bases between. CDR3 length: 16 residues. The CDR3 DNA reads TGCGCCAGCAGCCCGGGAGGGCGGACGATACTATATGGCTACACCTTC. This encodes CASSPGGRTILYGYTF.

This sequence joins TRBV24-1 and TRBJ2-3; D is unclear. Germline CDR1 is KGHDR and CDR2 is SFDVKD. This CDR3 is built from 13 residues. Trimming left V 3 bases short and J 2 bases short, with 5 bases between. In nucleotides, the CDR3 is TGTGCCACCAGTGATCTAGACACAGATACGCAGTATTTT. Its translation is CATSDLDTDTQYF.

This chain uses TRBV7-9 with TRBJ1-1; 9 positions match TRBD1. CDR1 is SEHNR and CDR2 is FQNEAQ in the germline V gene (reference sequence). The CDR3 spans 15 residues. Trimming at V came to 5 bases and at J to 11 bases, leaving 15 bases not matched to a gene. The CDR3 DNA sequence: TGTGCCAGCAGCCTTCGGACAGGGGACTTCCAGGGGGCTTTCTTT. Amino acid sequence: CASSLRTGDFQGAFF.

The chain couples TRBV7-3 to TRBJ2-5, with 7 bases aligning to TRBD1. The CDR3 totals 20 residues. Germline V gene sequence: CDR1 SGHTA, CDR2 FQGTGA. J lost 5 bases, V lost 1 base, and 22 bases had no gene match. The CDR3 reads CASSLNHPRPRQGEGETQYF. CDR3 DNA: TGTGCCAGCAGCTTAAATCACCCCCGACCCAGACAGGGCGAAGGGGAGACCCAGTACTTC.

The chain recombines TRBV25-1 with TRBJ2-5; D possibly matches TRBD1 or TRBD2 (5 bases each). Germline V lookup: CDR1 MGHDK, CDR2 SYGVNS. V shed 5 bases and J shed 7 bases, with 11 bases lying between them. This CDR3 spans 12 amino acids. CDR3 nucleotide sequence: TGTGCCAGCAGTCCCATGGGGGTGACCCAGTACTTC. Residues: CASSPMGVTQYF.

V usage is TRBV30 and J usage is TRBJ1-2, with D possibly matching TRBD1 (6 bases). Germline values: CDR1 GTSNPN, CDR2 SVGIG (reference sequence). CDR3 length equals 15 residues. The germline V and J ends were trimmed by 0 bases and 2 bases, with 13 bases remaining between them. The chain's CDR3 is CAWSVQGGKNYGYTF. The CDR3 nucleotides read TGTGCCTGGAGTGTACAAGGGGGGAAGAACTATGGCTACACCTTC.

This chain's CDR3 is CASTGQGAYSNSPLHF. As DNA, the CDR3 is TGTGCCAGCACCGGACAGGGGGCTTACTCCAATTCACCCCTCCACTTT. The chain uses TRBV7-2 and TRBJ1-6; 11 bases line up with TRBD1. Germline V CDR1 and CDR2: SGHTA, FQGNSA. Trimming at V came to 7 bases and at J to 7 bases, leaving 9 bases not matched to a gene. The CDR3 sequence is 16 residues long.